The subject of this entry is one T cell receptor (beta chain). No antigen is known for it. Libraries were prepared by immunoSEQ multiplex PCR; TCRdb keeps only in-frame clonotypes and omits some of them. The table lists about 41,000 clones, roughly three quarters of them singletons. This entry belongs to a study of PD-1 blockade in classical Hodgkin lymphoma. Study-wide results and limits: Undefined causes, possibly disease activity or prior therapy, underlie the repertoire differences. CD4+ but not CD8+ TCR diversity rose significantly by C4D1. When nivolumab was started under 1 year after ASCT, patients were excluded.

Germline V CDR1 and CDR2: MDHEN, SYDVKM. The CDR3 has 16 amino acids. The V gene end was trimmed by 5 bases and the J gene end by 5 bases; junction bases not matched to a gene: 11. Every single patient, without exception, relapsed after autologous stem cell transplantation, and brentuximab vedotin exposure varied. Material: peripheral blood mononuclear cells (PBMCs), obtained at baseline. The TCR sequence derives from a human donor with classical Hodgkin lymphoma. This chain joins TRBV28 and TRBJ2-7, with 11 bases that match TRBD2. The CDR3 sequence: CASSLGPTSGSDEQYF. CDR3 sequence (DNA): TGTGCCAGCAGTCTCGGGCCAACTAGCGGGAGCGACGAGCAGTACTTC.